This record covers a single T cell receptor beta chain. Its antigen is not identified. With 60 Vbeta and 13 Jbeta primers, the PCR was carried out. The data were produced by immunoSEQ multiplex PCR, yet TCRdb's version contains in-frame clones alone and is incomplete. The profile shows around 130,000 clones, just over 70% of them singletons. Per the germline V gene, CDR1 is SGHRS and CDR2 is YFSETQ. The CDR3 sequence is 13 residues long. Trimming stripped 4 bases from V and 8 bases from J, with 15 bases between. The source of the sample is a study of cytomegalovirus exposure and HLA in healthy donors. Study information: There were roughly 80 million unique TCRs (from HLA-typed donors) in an early data release. Study-wide points: Only CMV serostatus was available as immune exposure information. Productive rates of about 87% or about 30% were seen for most TCR beta V segments in an earlier analysis. In most subjects, TCR beta sequences reportedly gave accurate predictions of HLA-A and HLA-B alleles.

This sequence joins TRBV5-1 and TRBJ1-2, with a possible D match to TRBD1 (6 bases). Specimen: PBMCs. The TCR was taken from a woman in her twenties or thirties in good health and CMV-seronegative. The CDR3 sequence is CASSAQGREGYTF. The CDR3, as DNA: TGCGCCAGCAGCGCGCAGGGGAGGGAAGGCTACACCTTC.